Sequencing of this T cell receptor (beta chain) was carried out in a study of blood T cell repertoires in COVID-19 (dated by TCRdb to the early 2020s). About the full investigation: Samples covering the acute and convalescent phases of COVID-19 were provided by collaborators in the United States, Italy and Spain. The material from the prospective study consisted of cDNA or gDNA derived from T cells, B-cell-depleted T cells, or PBMCs. Deeply sampled blood TCRbeta repertoires from subjects exposed to, actively infected with, or recovered from COVID-19 were included in the dataset. The repertoires were released in a freely available public database intended as a resource for research on the immune response to SARS-CoV-2. Samples came from the ongoing ImmuneRACE study (first 160 participants) plus 1,254 subjects from 6 global collaborators. The sample metadata nearly always contained a de-identified subject ID, COVID-19 status, age in years and sex. HLA class I and class II types, where available, came from metadata supplied by the sample provider rather than from assay-based typing.

TCRbeta CDR3 regions were amplified from genomic DNA by means of the immunoSEQ Assay, a bias-controlled multiplex PCR. Regarding the original processing steps: Within the assay, amplification of reference gene primers was used to estimate how many nucleated cells each sample contained. Sequence reads were collapsed and filtered to measure the absolute abundance of every unique TCRbeta CDR3 rearrangement. For each sample, productive Simpson clonality was calculated as the square root of Simpson's diversity index over productive rearrangements. TCRdb re-hosts the immuneACCESS table, in-frame sequences only. Its copies lack some clones; in the studies checked, an unresolved V gene accounts for under half of them, and the cause for the rest is not known. V and J calls and clone size are those listed in that table; D and trimming were worked out from the DNA. Present in this sample are 90,000 to 100,000 clones, less than 90% of which were seen just once. The top ten clonotypes cover 1.7% of the sample.

With regard to this clone: Its antigen is currently not known. Base qualities are missing; no much larger clone stands one base away.

The collaborating institutions used their own protocols to collect whole blood in K2EDTA tubes. For TCRbeta analysis, collaborators shipped samples as frozen whole blood, isolated PBMCs, or DNA extracted from either of those sample types. CDR3 length: 12 amino acids, cysteine to phenylalanine. The CDR3 DNA has 36 bases and is translated from base 1. V is cut by 5 bases and J by 6 bases, and the space between the germline ends is 5 bases. The paper's findings and limits, for the study overall: How much clinical and demographic metadata was included differed by source and by participant, and the metadata was provided uncurated.

Recombination joined TRBV12-3 or TRBV12-4 with TRBJ1-6; the D gene lacks a confident call. The sequence came from an elderly man with acute or convalescent COVID-19. The source material was peripheral blood. The nucleotides are TGTGCCAGCAGTCGGAGTAATTCACCCCTCCACTTT. Its product reads: CASSRSNSPLHF.